This is a list of T cell receptor beta chains from one sample in a study of tumor-infiltrating lymphocytes in oesophageal squamous cell carcinoma. TCRdb re-called the PCR reads through MiXCR, storing one row per CDR3 protein. The table includes about 21,000 distinct CDR3 sequences, more than 35% detected once. Sequences were obtained from esophageal tumor tissue. The receptor set was obtained from a male donor with esophageal squamous cell carcinoma. The CDR3 runs from the conserved cysteine through the conserved F or W. A D gene is named only where the DNA matches it firmly. For some rows the clone size is stated as once, few or many, or as a class when expanded; others skip it.

j_call cdr3_length clone_size v_call d_call cdr3_nt cdr3_aa
TRBJ2-7 13 . TRBV7-9 . TGTGCCAGCAGCCCGCTGAACTCCTACGAGCAGTACTTC CASSPLNSYEQYF
TRBJ2-1 13 . TRBV20-1 . TGCAGTGCTAGAGCCTCGAGTATGGGGAAGCAGTTCTTC CSARASSMGKQFF
TRBJ2-7 15 many TRBV6-1 TRBD1 TGTGCCAGCAGTAACCGGGACAGGCAAACGGGGGAGCAGTACTTC CASSNRDRQTGEQYF
TRBJ2-1 15 . TRBV5-1 TRBD2 TGCGCCAGCAGCCAATCAGCGGGGGTCTACAATGAGCAGTTCTTC CASSQSAGVYNEQFF
TRBJ2-3 15 few TRBV7-2 TRBD2 TGTGCCAGCAGCTTAGTTGCGGGAGGGGGAGATACGCAGTATTTT CASSLVAGGGDTQYF
TRBJ2-7 15 medium-sized TRBV7-9 . TGTGCCAGCAGCTTAGGTATCCAGAGCTCCTACGAGCAGTACTTC CASSLGIQSSYEQYF
TRBJ2-4 13 . TRBV7-3 TRBD1 TGTGCCAGCAGCCTGACAGGGGGGGGGGAGCAGTACTTC CASSLTGGGEQYF
TRBJ2-7 14 . TRBV9 . TGTGCCAGCAATTTGGGGGCATCCTACAATGAGCAGTACTTC CASNLGASYNEQYF
TRBJ2-7 14 . TRBV4-1 TRBD1 TGCGCCAGCAGCCAAGGACAGGGGGCTTACGAGCAGTACTTC CASSQGQGAYEQYF
TRBJ2-3 12 . TRBV10-2 . TGCGCCAGCGCCCCCTTTCCAGATACGCAGTATTTT CASAPFPDTQYF
TRBJ1-6 15 many TRBV6-1 TRBD1 TGTGCCAGCAGGGAGAGCTGGACAGGGTATTCACCCCTCCACTTT CASRESWTGYSPLHF
TRBJ2-7 15 many TRBV5-1 . TGCGCCAGCAGCCTCCGGGCAGGGAACATCTACGAGCAGTACTTC CASSLRAGNIYEQYF
TRBJ2-1 15 . TRBV5-1 TRBD2 TGCGCCAGCAGCTGGGGGACTAGCGGGGGCATTGGGCAGTTCTTC CASSWGTSGGIGQFF
TRBJ2-7 15 . TRBV7-8 TRBD1 TGTGCCAGCAGCTTCTGGACAGGGGATTCCTACGAGCAGTACTTC CASSFWTGDSYEQYF
TRBJ2-7 16 . TRBV7-3 . TGTGCCAGCAGCCTAGGGGGTCTAGACCCGATATACGAGCAGTACTTC CASSLGGLDPIYEQYF
TRBJ2-6 16 . TRBV30 TRBD1 TGTGCCTGGAAAAGGGGGCGTCTCCCTGGGGCCAACGTCCTGACTTTC CAWKRGRLPGANVLTF
TRBJ1-2 17 medium-sized TRBV6-1 TRBD1 TGTGCCAGCAGGCGAGGGACAGGGGGCGGTCTAGGCTATGGCTACACCTTC CASRRGTGGGLGYGYTF
TRBJ2-5 14 . TRBV5-5 . TGTGCCAGCAGCTTGGACAGGGTTGTAGAGACCCAGTACTTC CASSLDRVVETQYF
TRBJ2-1 12 medium-sized TRBV28 . TGTGCCAGCAGTCCCCTTCGGGATGAGCAGTTCTTC CASSPLRDEQFF
TRBJ2-5 13 . TRBV20-1 . TGCAGTGCTCCACGGGAGAACGGGGAGACCCAGTACTTC CSAPRENGETQYF
TRBJ2-1 18 . TRBV7-9 TRBD2 TGTGCCAGCAGCCGCCTCCCAACACTAGCGGAAGACGGCCATGAGCAGTTCTTC CASSRLPTLAEDGHEQFF
TRBJ2-1 14 once TRBV7-6 TRBD1 TGTGCCAGCAGCCCTGGACAGGGACGGAGGGAGCAGTTCTTC CASSPGQGRREQFF
TRBJ2-7 12 . TRBV10-1 TRBD2 TGCGCCAGCAGTGACTCGGGAGGAACACAGTACTTC CASSDSGGTQYF
TRBJ1-2 14 . TRBV28 TRBD1 TGTGCCAGCAGCCTAACAGGGGGCGGCTATGGCTACACCTTC CASSLTGGGYGYTF
TRBJ1-5 15 many TRBV28 . TGTGCCAGCAGTTTGGGTCAGGAGGAAAGTCAGCCCCAGCATTTT CASSLGQEESQPQHF
TRBJ1-5 15 many TRBV7-2 TRBD1 TGTGCCAGCAGTCTGGCAGGGGGAGTCGATCAGCCCCAGCATTTT CASSLAGGVDQPQHF
TRBJ2-4 13 . TRBV7-2 . TGTGCCAGCAGCTCCGGGGTACAAAACATTCAGTACTTC CASSSGVQNIQYF
TRBJ2-7 16 . TRBV4-3 TRBD2 TGCGCCAGCAGCCAAGAACTAGCGGAGGGTACAGATACGCAGTACTTC CASSQELAEGTDTQYF
TRBJ2-5 16 . TRBV7-2 TRBD1 TGTGCCAGCAGCTTAGTCGCCAGGGGGCCCTACAATGAGCAGTACTTC CASSLVARGPYNEQYF
TRBJ2-1 17 once TRBV18 TRBD2 TGTGCCAGCTCACCCCAAATTATAACTAGCGGGAGGAATGAGCAGTTCTTC CASSPQIITSGRNEQFF
TRBJ1-1 12 once TRBV2 . TGTGTCAGCGGGACGGGCAACACTGAAGCTTTCTTT CVSGTGNTEAFF
TRBJ1-2 17 few TRBV11-2 TRBD1 TGTGCCAGCAGCTTGGGGGACAGGGGGCGTAATGACTATGGCTACACCTTC CASSLGDRGRNDYGYTF
TRBJ2-3 14 . TRBV14 TRBD2 TGTGCCAGCAGCCGCAGCGGGACGGGGAATACGCAGTATTTT CASSRSGTGNTQYF
TRBJ2-7 14 many TRBV6-1 . TGTGCCAGCAGGGGCCGACACCGATCCTACGAGCAGTACTTC CASRGRHRSYEQYF
TRBJ1-1 13 many TRBV6-1 TRBD1 TGTGCCAGCAGTACAGGGGGTGGAACTGAAGCTTTCTTT CASSTGGGTEAFF
TRBJ1-1 14 . TRBV5-1 . TGCGCCAGCAGCTCCCAGACGGCGAACACTGAAGCTTTCTTT CASSSQTANTEAFF
TRBJ2-1 13 . TRBV7-8 . TGTGCCAGCAGCTTGGCCTCCTACAATGAGCAGTTCTTC CASSLASYNEQFF
TRBJ1-6 16 many TRBV28 . TGTGCCAGCAGTCCACCGAAACTCCCGGGAAATTCACCCCTCCACTTT CASSPPKLPGNSPLHF
TRBJ2-1 16 . TRBV2 TRBD2 TGTGCCAGCGCGGAGTTGCGCCTAGCGGGAGACAATGAGCAGTTCTTC CASAELRLAGDNEQFF
TRBJ2-1 12 . TRBV7-6 . TGTGCCAGCAGCTTAGGGGTGGATGAGCAGTTCTTC CASSLGVDEQFF
TRBJ2-7 12 . TRBV20-1 TRBD1 TGCAGTGCTCAACAGGGGTTCGACGAGCAGTACTTC CSAQQGFDEQYF
TRBJ2-6 15 . TRBV7-9 . TGTGCCAGCAGCACCAGTTTACCTGGGGCCAACGTCCTGACTTTC CASSTSLPGANVLTF